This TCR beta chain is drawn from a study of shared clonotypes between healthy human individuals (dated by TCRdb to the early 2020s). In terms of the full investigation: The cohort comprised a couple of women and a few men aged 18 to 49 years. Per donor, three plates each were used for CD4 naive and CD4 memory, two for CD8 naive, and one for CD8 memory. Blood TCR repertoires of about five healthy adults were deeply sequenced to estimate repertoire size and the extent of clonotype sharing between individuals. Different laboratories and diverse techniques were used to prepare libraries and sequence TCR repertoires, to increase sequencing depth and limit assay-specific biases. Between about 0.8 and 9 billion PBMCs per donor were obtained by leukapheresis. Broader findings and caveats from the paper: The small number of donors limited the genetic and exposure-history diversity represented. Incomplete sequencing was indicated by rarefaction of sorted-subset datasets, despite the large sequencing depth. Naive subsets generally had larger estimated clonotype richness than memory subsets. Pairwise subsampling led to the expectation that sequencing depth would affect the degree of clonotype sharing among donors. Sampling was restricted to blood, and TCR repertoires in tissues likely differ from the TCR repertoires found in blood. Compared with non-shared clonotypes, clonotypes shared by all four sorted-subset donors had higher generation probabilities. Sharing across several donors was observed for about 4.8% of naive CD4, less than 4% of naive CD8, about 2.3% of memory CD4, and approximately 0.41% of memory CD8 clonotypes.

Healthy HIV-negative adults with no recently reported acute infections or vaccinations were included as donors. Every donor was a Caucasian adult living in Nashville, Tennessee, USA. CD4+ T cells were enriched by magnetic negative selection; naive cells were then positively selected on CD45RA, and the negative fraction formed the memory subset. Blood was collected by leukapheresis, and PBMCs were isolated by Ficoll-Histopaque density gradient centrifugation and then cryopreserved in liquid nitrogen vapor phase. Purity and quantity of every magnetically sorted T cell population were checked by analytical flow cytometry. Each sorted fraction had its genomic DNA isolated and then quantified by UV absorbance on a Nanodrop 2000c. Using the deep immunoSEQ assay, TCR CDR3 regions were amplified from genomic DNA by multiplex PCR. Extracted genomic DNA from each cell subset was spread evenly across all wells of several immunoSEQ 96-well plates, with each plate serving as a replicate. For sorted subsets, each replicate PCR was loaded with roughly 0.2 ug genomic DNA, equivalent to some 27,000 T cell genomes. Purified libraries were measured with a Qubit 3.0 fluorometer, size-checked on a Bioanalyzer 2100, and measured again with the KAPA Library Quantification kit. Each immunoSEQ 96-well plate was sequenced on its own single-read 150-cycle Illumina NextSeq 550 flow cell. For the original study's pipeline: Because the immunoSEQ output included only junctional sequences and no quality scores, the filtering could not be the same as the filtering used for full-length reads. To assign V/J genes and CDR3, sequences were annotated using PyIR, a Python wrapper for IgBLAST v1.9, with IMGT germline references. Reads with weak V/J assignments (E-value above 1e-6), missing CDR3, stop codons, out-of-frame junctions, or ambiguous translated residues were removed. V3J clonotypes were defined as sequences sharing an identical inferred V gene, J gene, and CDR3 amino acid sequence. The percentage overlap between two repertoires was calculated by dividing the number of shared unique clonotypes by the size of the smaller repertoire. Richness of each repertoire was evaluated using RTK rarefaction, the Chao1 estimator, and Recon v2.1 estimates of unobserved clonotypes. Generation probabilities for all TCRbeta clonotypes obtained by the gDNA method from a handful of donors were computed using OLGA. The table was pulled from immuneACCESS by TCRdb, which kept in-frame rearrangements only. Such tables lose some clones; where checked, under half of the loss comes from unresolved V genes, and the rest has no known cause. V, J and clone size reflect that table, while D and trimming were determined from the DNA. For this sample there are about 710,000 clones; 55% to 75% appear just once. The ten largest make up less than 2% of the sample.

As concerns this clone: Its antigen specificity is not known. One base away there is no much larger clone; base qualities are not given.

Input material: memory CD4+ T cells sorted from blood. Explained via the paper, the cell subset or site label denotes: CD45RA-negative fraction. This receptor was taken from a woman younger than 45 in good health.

The DNA is as follows: TGTGCCAGCAGTGAAGAGGAAGGGGGCGGTCAGCCCCAGCATTTT. Its translation reads: CASSEEEGGGQPQHF. The chain uses TRBV6-1 and TRBJ1-5; 7 bases in the middle match TRBD1. Trimming removed 1 base from V and 6 bases from J; the gene matches leave 6 bases unexplained. CDR1 and CDR2 (MNHNS, SASEGT) derive from the germline V gene. The CDR3 goes from the cysteine to the phenylalanine over 15 residues. Of all the DNA, just the CDR3 is kept, 45 bases in frame from base 1.